Reported below is one TCR beta chain. Its target is not known. Sequencing used immunoSEQ multiplex PCR; TCRdb keeps in-frame clones, though not all of them. The table has around 30,000 clones, roughly 80% seen once; the top ten hold around 2.5%. These data belong to a study of OX40 agonist ivuxolimab in advanced cancers. Background on the study: Patient treatment consisted of intravenous ivuxolimab administration every 2 weeks at 0.01 to 10 mg/kg. Findings of the study overall: Patients who responded partially at 0.1-3.0 mg/kg showed clonal expansion ranking among the lowest.

Germline assignment: CDR1 SGHNT and CDR2 YYREEE (reference sequence). The J segment lost 6 bases and the V segment lost 1 base, leaving 6 bases of the junction unmatched. CDR3 size: 14 residues. The receptor comes from an adult with an advanced solid tumor such as melanoma, head and neck, liver or kidney cancer. The sample here was CD4+ or CD8+ T cells sorted from blood, taken in a trial of the OX40 agonist ivuxolimab. This chain uses TRBV5-4 with TRBJ2-7; TRBD2 matches at 8 bases. The CDR3 region is CASSLSSGEREQYF. The CDR3 coding sequence is TGTGCCAGCAGCTTGAGTAGCGGGGAACGCGAGCAGTACTTC. The complete variable domain, with remaining parts taken from reference TRBV5-4 and TRBJ2-7, reads ETGVTQSPTHLIKTRGQQVTLRCSSQSGHNTVSWYQQALGQGPQFIFQYYREEENGRGNFPPRFSGLQFPNYSSELNVNALELDDSALYLCASSLSSGEREQYFGPGTRLTVT.